One T cell receptor beta chain is described in this entry. CDR1 SGHDT and CDR2 YYEEEE come from the germline V gene. With 3 bases removed from V and 3 bases from J, the gap between germline ends came to 10 bases. The CDR3 spans 13 residues. Produced via immunoSEQ multiplex PCR; TCRdb's table is partial and in-frame only. The sample records around 21,000 clones, 85% to 90% being singletons. The source of the sample is a study of blood T cell repertoires in COVID-19. The specimen sequenced was peripheral blood. V and J are TRBV5-6 and TRBJ2-7, with a weak D call TRBD2 (6 bases). This receptor was taken from a human donor in a cohort sampled during active COVID-19. The DNA for the CDR3 is TGTGCCAGCAGCTCGGGCGGGATCTACGAGCAGTACTTC. This gives the protein CASSSGGIYEQYF. The full variable domain, in which reference TRBV5-6 and TRBJ2-7 provide the parts outside the CDR3, is DAGVTQSPTHLIKTRGQQVTLRCSPKSGHDTVSWYQQALGQGPQFIFQYYEEEERQRGNFPDRFSGHQFPNYSSELNVNALLLGDSALYLCASSSGGIYEQYFGPGTRLTVT.